The 18 T cell receptor beta chains given below trace back to one sample, sequenced in a study of blood T cell repertoires in COVID-19. The protocol was immunoSEQ multiplex PCR, while the TCRdb copy is restricted to in-frame clones and leaves out a portion. This sample has around 100,000 clones, with more than 70% found just once. The sequencing input was peripheral blood. The source is a woman in her seventies who had recovered from COVID-19.

This clone was seen once. V and J are TRBV9 and TRBJ1-1; TRBD1 is a possible D gene (5 bases). Germline V gene data show CDR1 as SGDLS and CDR2 as YYNGEE. This CDR3 is 14 amino acids long. The ends were cut back, 3 bases at V and 3 bases at J, with 12 bases in the middle. The CDR3 nucleotides read TGTGCCAGCAGCGCAGACTGGGGGGACACTGAAGCTTTCTTT. Translated: CASSADWGDTEAFF. Supplemented by reference TRBV9 and TRBJ1-1, the full variable domain reads DSGVTQTPKHLITATGQRVTLRCSPRSGDLSVYWYQQSLDQGLQFLIQYYNGEERAKGNILERFSAQQFPDLHSELNLSSLELGDSALYFCASSADWGDTEAFFGQGTRLTVV.

This sequence joins TRBV28 and TRBJ2-2, with D perhaps matching TRBD2 (5 bases). The V gene lost 7 bases and the J gene lost 5 bases, with 5 bases spanning the gap. The V gene's germline CDR1 is MDHEN and CDR2 SYDVKM. CDR3 length: 11 residues. CDR3 sequence reads: CASTGTGELFF. In DNA, the CDR3 is TGTGCCAGCACGGGGACCGGGGAGCTGTTTTTT.

The chain recombines TRBV5-8 with TRBJ1-5; TRBD1 matches 9 bases. CDR1 and CDR2 (germline): SGHTS, YDEGEE. The junction had 6 bases not matched to a gene; V was cut back by 4 bases and J by 4 bases. This CDR3 is built from 15 residues. The chain's CDR3 is CASSDPGQGNQPQHF. The CDR3 DNA sequence: TGTGCCAGCAGCGATCCGGGACAGGGTAATCAGCCCCAGCATTTT.

The chain uses TRBV2 and TRBJ2-3, with D perhaps TRBD2 (6 bases). V dropped 6 bases and J dropped 5 bases, with 9 bases sitting between them. CDR3 length: 12 amino acids. Germline V CDR1 and CDR2: SNHLY, FYNNEI. The CDR3: CASRRRGDTQYF. The DNA for the CDR3 is TGTGCCAGCAGGCGGCGGGGAGATACGCAGTATTTT.

The genes are TRBV4-2 and TRBJ2-3; possible D gene TRBD2, 6 bases. There are 16 residues in the CDR3. The V gene's germline CDR1 is LGHNA and CDR2 YNFKEQ. Trimming removed 0 bases at V and 6 bases at J, with 16 bases between. CDR3 loop: CASSQDAWAGTDTQYF. The CDR3 nucleotides read TGTGCCAGCAGCCAAGACGCATGGGCGGGGACCGATACGCAGTATTTT.

This clone was seen just once. V usage is TRBV28 and J usage is TRBJ1-6; TRBD1 agrees at 10 bases. With 7 bases clipped from V and 7 bases from J, the junction kept 4 bases outside the gene matches. This CDR3 contains 14 residues. Per the germline V gene, CDR1 is MDHEN and CDR2 is SYDVKM. The CDR3 loop reads CASILGQGNSPLHF. The CDR3 DNA reads TGTGCCAGCATATTGGGACAGGGGAATTCACCCCTCCACTTT. Combining the CDR3 with reference TRBV28 and TRBJ1-6 gives the whole variable domain DVKVTQSSRYLVKRTGEKVFLECVQDMDHENMFWYRQDPGLGLRLIYFSYDVKMKEKGDIPEGYSVSREKKERFSLILESASTNQTSMYLCASILGQGNSPLHFGNGTRLTVT.

The chain has TRBV6-5 and TRBJ1-2, with 8 bases lining up with TRBD1. With V trimmed by 7 bases and J by 4 bases, 11 bases remained unmatched. CDR1 is MNHEY and CDR2 is SVGAGI in the germline V gene. This CDR3 has 15 residues. The CDR3 DNA sequence: TGTGCCAGCAACCCGAACAGGGGGTTGTTCTATGGCTACACCTTC. The encoded protein is CASNPNRGLFYGYTF.

This clone has more than one count but fewer than ten. This CDR3 is also generated by other DNA sequences in the sample. The rearrangement links TRBV5-6 to TRBJ1-2, with a weak D call TRBD1 (6 bases). V gave up 3 bases and J gave up 5 bases, with 11 bases separating them. The CDR3 contains 13 residues. Per the germline V gene, CDR1 is SGHDT and CDR2 is YYEEEE. CDR3 amino acids: CASSSPQGYGYTF. As DNA, the CDR3 is TGTGCCAGCAGCTCGCCACAGGGTTATGGCTACACCTTC.

The CDR3 region is CASSSPGGEAFF. CDR3 bases: TGTGCCAGCAGCTCCCCAGGAGGTGAAGCTTTCTTT. J is TRBJ1-1 and V is TRBV7-3; D gene uncertain. V lost 4 bases, J lost 7 bases, and 10 bases lay in between. Looked up from germline, CDR1 is SGHTA and CDR2 is FQGTGA. The CDR3 extends over 12 amino acids.

V gene TRBV12-3 or TRBV12-4 combines with J gene TRBJ1-1; no clear D. The V end lost 7 bases, the J end lost 0 bases, and 6 bases lay between the germline ends. The CDR3 is 12 amino acids. The DNA of the CDR3 is TGTGCCAGCACCTTTTTGAACACTGAAGCTTTCTTT. It encodes CASTFLNTEAFF.

The V and J genes are TRBV5-4 and TRBJ1-2; D ambiguous. Germline V CDR1 and CDR2: SGHNT, YYREEE (reference sequence). This CDR3 is built from 15 residues. V lost 0 bases and J 9 bases, leaving 18 bases between the germline ends. In DNA form, the CDR3 reads TGTGCCAGCAGCTTGGCCGAATCGGGAGGTTTGCGCTACACCTTC. Amino acids: CASSLAESGGLRYTF. Based on the CDR3 plus reference TRBV5-4 and TRBJ1-2, the full variable domain is ETGVTQSPTHLIKTRGQQVTLRCSSQSGHNTVSWYQQALGQGPQFIFQYYREEENGRGNFPPRFSGLQFPNYSSELNVNALELDDSALYLCASSLAESGGLRYTFGSGTRLTVV.

This clone showed up just once. J is TRBJ1-1 and V is TRBV7-6, with TRBD1 as a possible D gene (5 bases). Germline lookup yields CDR1 SGHVS and CDR2 FNYEAQ. The length of the CDR3 is 14 residues. Trimming removed 5 bases at V and 7 bases at J, with 17 bases between. The CDR3 nucleotides are TGTGCCAGCAGCCCCTCTGCAGGGCGGAATGAAGCTTTCTTT. It encodes CASSPSAGRNEAFF.

J is TRBJ2-3 and V is TRBV19; possible D gene TRBD2, 6 bases. Trimming cost V 6 bases and J 5 bases, with 12 bases left between them. Germline V CDR1 and CDR2: LNHDA, SQIVND (reference sequence). There are 13 residues in the CDR3. Here the CDR3 reads CASRSQGGDTQYF. DNA for the CDR3: TGTGCCAGTAGGTCCCAGGGAGGAGATACGCAGTATTTT. The complete variable domain, with remaining parts taken from reference TRBV19 and TRBJ2-3, reads DGGITQSPKYLFRKEGQNVTLSCEQNLNHDAMYWYRQDPGQGLRLIYYSQIVNDFQKGDIAEGYSVSREKKESFPLTVTSAQKNPTAFYLCASRSQGGDTQYFGPGTRLTVL.

The V and J genes are TRBV11-2 and TRBJ2-7, with 13 bases fitting TRBD2. After removal of 6 bases from V and 0 bases from J, the junction contained 5 bases not matched to a gene. Looked up from germline, CDR1 is SGHAT and CDR2 is FQNNGV. The CDR3 extends over 16 amino acids. In DNA, the CDR3 is TGTGCCAGCAGACGACTAGCGGGGGGTTTCTCCTACGAGCAGTACTTC. Its protein product is CASRRLAGGFSYEQYF. Using reference TRBV11-2 and TRBJ2-7 for the parts outside the CDR3, the full variable domain is EAGVAQSPRYKIIEKRQSVAFWCNPISGHATLYWYQQILGQGPKLLIQFQNNGVVDDSQLPKDRFSAERLKGVDSTLKIQPAKLEDSAVYLCASRRLAGGFSYEQYFGPGTRLTVT.

The chain uses TRBV5-5 and TRBJ2-2; the match to TRBD1 covers 9 bases. Germline assignment: CDR1 SGHKS and CDR2 YYEKEE (reference sequence). Germline trimming cut 6 bases from V and 2 bases from J; bases unmatched to any gene: 8. The CDR3 loop spans 16 amino acids. The DNA of the CDR3 is TGTGCCAGCATCCCCCGGGACAGGGTAAACACCGGGGAGCTGTTTTTT. Its protein product is CASIPRDRVNTGELFF. Supplemented by reference TRBV5-5 and TRBJ2-2, the full variable domain reads DAGVTQSPTHLIKTRGQQVTLRCSPISGHKSVSWYQQVLGQGPQFIFQYYEKEERGRGNFPDRFSARQFPNYSSELNVNALLLGDSALYLCASIPRDRVNTGELFFGEGSRLTVL.

The V and J genes are TRBV6-2 or TRBV6-3 and TRBJ2-3, with 15 bases matching TRBD2. The CDR3 loop spans 19 amino acids. Per germline, CDR1 MNHEY and CDR2 SVGEGT. Trimming cost V 4 bases and J 4 bases; bases outside gene matches: 12. This CDR3 is CASSSWGLAGGPMPDTQYF. The CDR3 bases are TGTGCCAGCAGTTCTTGGGGACTAGCGGGGGGCCCAATGCCAGATACGCAGTATTTT.

The V call is TRBV10-3, the J call TRBJ1-1; D unclear. Per the germline V gene, CDR1 is ENHRY and CDR2 is SYGVKD. V lost 3 bases and J lost 1, with 6 bases in between. The CDR3 covers 13 residues. Here the CDR3 DNA reads TGTGCCATCAGTGAAGCCCCGAACACTGAAGCTTTCTTT. Translation gives CAISEAPNTEAFF.

This clone occurred once. The chain combines TRBV10-3 with TRBJ2-7, with D possibly matching TRBD1 (5 bases). CDR1 is ENHRY and CDR2 is SYGVKD in the germline V gene. V lost 10 bases and J lost 0, with 16 bases in between. The CDR3 is 14 residues long. The CDR3 nucleotides read TGTGCCAGTTCCAGGGTAGGATTCTCCTACGAGCAGTACTTC. This encodes CASSRVGFSYEQYF.